This T cell receptor beta chain was recorded in a study of blood T cells in healthy people across ages. This clonotype has more than one count but fewer than ten. What it recognizes is unknown. Findings of the study overall: Percentage of naive T cells showed a strong correlation with TCR beta diversity.

Then a second PCR, running about 6 to 11 cycles, was carried out with a sample-barcoded 5' primer and a J-beta primer mix. The template-switch adaptor, which had 12 random nucleotides, put a tag on each cDNA molecule. Samples each returned at least 3 million CDR3-containing paired-end reads. Each CDR3 protein gets one entry after TCRdb re-called the 5' RACE reads with MiXCR. The data contain hundreds of thousands of distinct CDR3 sequences, around 45% of them seen just once; the ten biggest clones take up approximately 19%. Germline loops: CDR1 SQVTM, CDR2 ANQGSEA. V shed 2 bases and J 6 bases; nucleotides not matched to a gene: 7. The CDR3 runs 15 residues. Each sample gave at least 6.5 million isolated PBMCs.

The clonotype comes from a man aged 55 to 70 in good health. The rearrangement uses TRBV29-1 and TRBJ2-7; 13 bases are shared with TRBD2. Sequencing used blood. CDR3 nucleotides: TGCAGCGTTGAACCGGAAGGACTAGCGGGGGCCGAGCAGTACTTC. Protein: CSVEPEGLAGAEQYF.